This TCR beta chain came from a study of patients and donors after allogeneic stem cell transplantation. V was pared by 7 bases and J by 5 bases, with 8 bases between. The length of the CDR3 is 10 residues. Germline V lookup: CDR1 SQVTM, CDR2 ANQGSEA. TCRdb reanalysed the RT-PCR reads using MiXCR and keeps one entry per CDR3 protein. The repertoire holds over 150,000 distinct CDR3 sequences, with roughly 30% as singletons. The chain is built from TRBV29-1 and TRBJ2-5, with unresolved D. The sample was blood, either unsorted or a sorted T cell fraction (not recorded which). The TCR comes from a human donor who was either an allogeneic HSCT recipient or a stem cell or donor lymphocyte infusion donor (not recorded which). It is not recorded whose cells these are; they may come from a transplant donor. CDR3 nucleotide sequence: TGCAGCGCCGAACGGGAGACCCAGTACTTC. This encodes CSAERETQYF.